This is a list of T cell receptor beta chains from one sample in a study of T cell changes during pregnancy in multiple sclerosis. Sequenced by immunoSEQ multiplex PCR; TCRdb stores in-frame clones only, minus some. The table shows fewer than 60,000 clones, with roughly nine tenths occurring only once. Specimen: CD8+ T cells from peripheral blood mononuclear cells, collected after pregnancy. The receptors shown here come from a female donor with multiple sclerosis, enrolled in a pregnancy study. Both conserved end residues are part of each CDR3. D genes are given only for firm matches. Clone sizes are given selectively: once, few, many, or a class where the clone is expanded.

d_call	clone_size	v_call	j_call	cdr3_nt	cdr3_aa
TRBD1	.	TRBV5-6	TRBJ1-2	TGTGCCAGCAGCCTAACCGGGACAGGGCATCCTTTTGGCGGCTACACCTTC	CASSLTGTGHPFGGYTF
TRBD1	.	TRBV9	TRBJ2-3	TGTGCCAGCAGCGGGGGGACAGGCACAGATACGCAGTATTTT	CASSGGTGTDTQYF
TRBD2	.	TRBV29-1	TRBJ2-1	TGCAGCGCCGTTGGACTAGCGGGGGGCTCAAGCTCCTACAATGAGCAGTTCTTC	CSAVGLAGGSSSYNEQFF
TRBD1	once	TRBV27	TRBJ2-5	TGTGCCAGCGGGTTTGGACAGGGAGAGACCCAGTACTTC	CASGFGQGETQYF
.	.	TRBV30	TRBJ1-1	TGTGCCTGGACCCCCGGGAACACTGAAGCTTTCTTT	CAWTPGNTEAFF
.	.	TRBV7-9	TRBJ1-4	TGTGCCAGCAGCCCGGCGGGTCGGCGGGAACTGTTTTTT	CASSPAGRRELFF
.	.	TRBV30	TRBJ1-5	TGTGCCTGGAGTGTACTAGGAGTCAATCAGCCCCAGCATTTT	CAWSVLGVNQPQHF
.	once	TRBV27	TRBJ2-7	TGTGCCAGCAGTGCGAGCGGCGGGCAGTACTTC	CASSASGGQYF
.	.	TRBV29-1	TRBJ1-3	TGCAGCGTTGTCGCTCCCGGTGGAAACACCATATATTTT	CSVVAPGGNTIYF
.	once	TRBV13	TRBJ1-2	TGTGCCAGCAGCTCCGACAGGTTATATGGCTACACCTTC	CASSSDRLYGYTF
.	.	TRBV19	TRBJ1-2	TGTGCCAGTAGTATACAGGTGGACTATGGCTACACCTTC	CASSIQVDYGYTF
TRBD2	.	TRBV13	TRBJ2-5	TGTGCCAGCAGCACCTGGACTAGCGGACAAGAGACCCAGTACTTC	CASSTWTSGQETQYF
TRBD1	.	TRBV13	TRBJ2-7	TGTGCCAGCAGCCTTCACTCCGGGACAGAGTCCTACGAGCAGTACTTC	CASSLHSGTESYEQYF
.	.	TRBV6-6	TRBJ1-4	TGTGCCAGCAGTTACTCAGGGGAGGGCTCTAATGAAAAACTGTTTTTT	CASSYSGEGSNEKLFF
.	.	TRBV9	TRBJ2-7	TGTGCCAGCAGCGTAGAAGACAGCTCCTACGAGCAGTACTTC	CASSVEDSSYEQYF
TRBD1	.	TRBV7-6	TRBJ2-7	TGTGCCAGCAGCGTAAGTACGGGGACAGTTTTCTCCTACGAGCAGTACTTC	CASSVSTGTVFSYEQYF